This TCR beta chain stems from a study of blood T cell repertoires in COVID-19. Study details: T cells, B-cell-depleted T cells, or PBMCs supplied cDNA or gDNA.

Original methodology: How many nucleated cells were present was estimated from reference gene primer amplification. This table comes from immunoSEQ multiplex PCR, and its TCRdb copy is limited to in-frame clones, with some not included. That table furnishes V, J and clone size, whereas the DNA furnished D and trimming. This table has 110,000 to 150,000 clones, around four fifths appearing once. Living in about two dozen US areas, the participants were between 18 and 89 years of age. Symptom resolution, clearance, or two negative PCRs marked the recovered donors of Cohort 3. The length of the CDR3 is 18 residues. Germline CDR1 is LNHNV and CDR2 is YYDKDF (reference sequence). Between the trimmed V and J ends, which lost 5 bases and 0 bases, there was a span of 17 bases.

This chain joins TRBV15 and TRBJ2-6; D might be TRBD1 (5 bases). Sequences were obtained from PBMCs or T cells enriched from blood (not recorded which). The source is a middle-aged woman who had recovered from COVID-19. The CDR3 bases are TGTGCCACCAGCGGCAAAGGGGTGGGGTTCTCTGGGGCCAACGTCCTGACTTTC. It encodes CATSGKGVGFSGANVLTF. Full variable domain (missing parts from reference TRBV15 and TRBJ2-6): DAMVIQNPRYQVTQFGKPVTLSCSQTLNHNVMYWYQQKSSQAPKLLFHYYDKDFNNEADTPDNFQSRRPNTSFCFLDIRSPGLGDTAMYLCATSGKGVGFSGANVLTFGAGSRLTVL.